This T cell receptor beta chain was captured in a study of T cells after yellow fever vaccination. At the level of the study: Low-cell-number fractions underwent preparation using SMART-Seq v4 Ultra Low Input.

The 5'RACE template-switching step produced TCR cDNA and added a universal primer site and UMIs. TCRdb used MiXCR to reprocess the 5' RACE reads, holding one entry per CDR3 protein. The sample lists a few hundred thousand distinct CDR3 sequences, approximately 4.5% seen once, with just under 20% in the top ten. The germline gives CDR1 SGHAT, CDR2 FQNNGV. V was pared by 3 bases and J by 6 bases, with 8 bases of the junction left unmatched. The CDR3 spans 15 residues. Note on this clonotype: Its antigen remains unidentified.

Study outcomes and limitations: Reappearance after the booster was observed for most primary-vaccination clones (roughly 97% CD4, about 91% CD8). FACS-sorted repertoires might harbor abundant contaminating clonotypes from the bulk population.

This sequence joins TRBV11-2 and TRBJ2-3; 8 nucleotides match TRBD2. Material: PBMCs, obtained 15 days after the yellow fever booster vaccination. This clonotype was obtained from a man younger than 35 who received the YFV17D yellow fever vaccine. DNA of the CDR3: TGTGCCAGCAGCTTTGTGATAGCGGGGTCCGATACGCAGTATTTT. Amino acids: CASSFVIAGSDTQYF.